These 29 T cell receptor beta chains were all obtained from the same sample, sequenced in a study of regulatory T cells in long-lasting Graves disease. For TCR beta, libraries came from iRepertoire HTBI primers and Arm-PCR of CDR3 regions. TCRdb re-called the multiplex PCR reads with MiXCR, one entry per CDR3 protein. The sample holds a few hundred thousand distinct CDR3 sequences; around 20% are singletons and the top ten take 10% to 15%. As to time point: newly diagnosed GD, antithyroid drugs for less than 3 months. The authors made the TCR library using RNA they extracted from PBMCs. The same sample was also studied in work on T cells in Graves' hyperthyroidism and ophthalmopathy.

The sample was peripheral blood mononuclear cells (PBMCs), taken at new diagnosis, from a patient treated with antithyroid drugs. These receptors all come from a woman aged 25 to 39 with Graves disease.

This clonotype was recorded at least ten times. The CDR3 DNA is TGTGCCAGCAGTTTAGGGGCCTCCGGGCAGCCCCAGCATTTT. Its protein product is CASSLGASGQPQHF. V gene TRBV28 combines with J gene TRBJ1-5; a possible D gene is TRBD1 (5 bases). V lost 2 bases and J lost 7, with 12 bases in between. The CDR3 runs 14 residues. The germline gives CDR1 MDHEN, CDR2 SYDVKM.

This clonotype was found many times. The chain employs TRBV2 and TRBJ1-5; weak D call: TRBD1 (6 bases). This CDR3 region has 16 residues. Trimming took 2 bases from V and 3 from J, leaving 14 bases between them. The germline V gene has CDR1 SNHLY and CDR2 FYNNEI. The CDR3 DNA follows: TGTGCCAGCAGTGAACTAGGCAGGGGTAACAATCAGCCCCAGCATTTT. It encodes CASSELGRGNNQPQHF.

This clonotype appeared many times. This rearrangement joins TRBV7-9 to TRBJ1-2, with 7 bases lining up with TRBD1. V was clipped by 5 bases and J by 8 bases; unmatched bases: 17. CDR3 length: 16 residues. Germline CDR1 and CDR2: SEHNR and FQNEAQ (reference sequence). The CDR3 loop is CASSRPRRGRGGGYTF. In DNA form, the CDR3 reads TGTGCCAGCAGCCGCCCCAGACGAGGCAGGGGGGGAGGCTACACCTTC.

The gene calls are TRBV7-9 and TRBJ2-7, with 10 bases matching TRBD2. The germline V gene has CDR1 SEHNR and CDR2 FQNEAQ (reference sequence). Trimming at V came to 7 bases and at J to 6 bases, leaving 12 bases not matched to a gene. The CDR3 loop spans 15 amino acids. CDR3 DNA sequence: TGTGCCAGCACCCCACCAGCGGGAGGGCCCATCGAGCAGTACTTC. This codes for CASTPPAGGPIEQYF.

This clonotype was counted many times. V usage is TRBV6-1 and J usage is TRBJ2-7; D gene uncertain. Trimming stripped 0 bases from V and 6 bases from J, with 9 bases between. The CDR3 contains 13 residues. The germline gives CDR1 MNHNS, CDR2 SASEGT. Written as DNA, the CDR3 is TGTGCCAGCAGTGAAGCAAGGAGCCTCGAGCAGTACTTC. It translates to CASSEARSLEQYF.

This clonotype was found many times. The chain joins TRBV28 to TRBJ1-1; TRBD1 matches at 10 bases. CDR1 and CDR2 from the germline V gene are MDHEN and SYDVKM. The trim removed 7 bases at V and 1 base at J, leaving 18 bases unmatched. The CDR3 spans 19 residues. This CDR3 reads CASTPLRRGQGLRNTEAFF. In nucleotides, the CDR3 is TGTGCCAGCACCCCCCTTCGTCGGGGACAGGGGTTAAGGAACACTGAAGCTTTCTTT.

This chain connects TRBV6-1 to TRBJ2-1, with D tentatively TRBD1 or TRBD2 (6 bases each). Germline V gives CDR1 MNHNS, CDR2 SASEGT. V was cut by 3 bases and J by 6 bases, with 18 bases left in between. The CDR3 extends over 16 amino acids. The CDR3 DNA follows: TGTGCCAGCAGTGATGGGGCGGGACCAGGGGTCAATGAGCAGTTCTTC. This translates into CASSDGAGPGVNEQFF.

This clonotype showed up many times. The CDR3, as DNA: TGTGCCAGCAGTGAGTCCTCAGGGGGCCAGGAGACCCAGTACTTC. Amino acids: CASSESSGGQETQYF. This rearrangement joins TRBV6-2 or TRBV6-3 to TRBJ2-5, with 8 bases that match TRBD1. V shed 5 bases, J shed 5 bases, and the junction held 10 bases outside the gene matches. The CDR3 is made up of 15 amino acids. Germline values: CDR1 MNHEY, CDR2 SVGEGT.

This clonotype was observed a single time. This chain links TRBV12-3 or TRBV12-4 with TRBJ2-7; D is perhaps TRBD2 (6 bases). Gene TRBJ2-3 matches the end of the DNA better, so the J call may be wrong. CDR3 length: 14 amino acids. CDR3 bases: TGTGCCAGCAGTTACGCGGGACTCGAGGATACGCAGTATTTT. This gives the protein CASSYAGLEDTQYF.

In its sample, this clonotype was seen many times. V gene TRBV7-3 combines with J gene TRBJ2-3, with 8 bases identical to TRBD1. This CDR3 region has 18 residues. V was pared by 2 bases and J by 1 base, with 11 bases of the junction left unmatched. CDR1 is SGHTA and CDR2 is FQGTGA in the germline V gene. The CDR3: CASSLLPFPGQGTDTQYF. CDR3 DNA: TGTGCCAGCAGCTTACTCCCCTTTCCGGGACAGGGCACAGATACGCAGTATTTT.

In the case of this clonotype: A read error is the likely source, as a far larger clone sits one nucleotide away. The rearrangement links TRBV7-2 to TRBJ1-6, with TRBD1 identical over 11 bases. Germline V CDR1 and CDR2: SGHTA, FQGNSA. This CDR3 is 15 amino acids long. V shed 1 base and J 9 bases; nucleotides not matched to a gene: 2. The CDR3 DNA sequence: TGTGCCAGCAGCTTAGGGGGACAGGGGGTTTCACCCCTCCACTTT. Its translation is CASSLGGQGVSPLHF. The whole variable domain, filled in from reference TRBV7-2 and TRBJ1-6, reads GAGVSQSPSNKVTEKGKDVELRCDPISGHTALYWYRQSLGQGLEFLIYFQGNSAPDKSGLPSDRFSAERTGGSVSTLTIQRTQQEDSAVYLCASSLGGQGVSPLHFGNGTRLTVT.

The rearrangement uses TRBV6-2 or TRBV6-3 and TRBJ1-5; D ambiguous. This CDR3 spans 19 amino acids. Trimming removed 0 bases from V and 0 bases from J, with 18 bases in between. CDR1 is MNHEY and CDR2 is SVGEGT in the germline V gene. CDR3 protein: CASSYSFLQIAYSNQPQHF. DNA of the CDR3: TGTGCCAGCAGTTACTCTTTCCTACAGATAGCTTATAGCAATCAGCCCCAGCATTTT.

This clonotype was observed at least ten times. The V gene is TRBV29-1, the J gene TRBJ2-3; D may be TRBD2 (6 bases). The germline V gene encodes CDR1 SQVTM and CDR2 ANQGSEA. The CDR3 runs to 13 residues. The germline V and J ends were trimmed by 5 bases and 2 bases, with 11 bases remaining between them. The CDR3 is CSVPGGYTDTQYF. CDR3 nucleotides: TGCAGCGTTCCCGGGGGTTACACAGATACGCAGTATTTT.

This clonotype was seen at least ten times. V and J are TRBV6-5 and TRBJ1-2, with D hard to call. Germline lookup yields CDR1 MNHEY and CDR2 SVGAGI. The CDR3 has 13 amino acids. Trimming shortened V by 4 bases and J by 0 bases, and 6 bases separated the two germline ends. CDR3 loop: CASSLQANYGYTF. The CDR3 bases are TGTGCCAGCAGTTTACAAGCTAACTATGGCTACACCTTC.

This clonotype was detected many times. The genes are TRBV6-2 or TRBV6-3 and TRBJ1-6; maybe TRBD1 (6 bases). V dropped 8 bases and J dropped 9 bases, with 11 bases sitting between them. The CDR3 sequence is 12 residues long. Germline CDR1 is MNHEY and CDR2 is SVGEGT. In DNA form, the CDR3 reads TGTGCCAGCTCGGGGGGCGCTTCACCCCTCCACTTT. Translating it yields CASSGGASPLHF.

This clonotype was counted at least ten times. The chain joins TRBV24-1 to TRBJ2-1; 7 bases agree with TRBD2. V was clipped by 5 bases and J by 9 bases; unmatched bases: 6. CDR3 length equals 13 residues. CDR1 is KGHDR and CDR2 is SFDVKD in the germline V gene. The CDR3 reads CATSGEGEGEQFF. The CDR3, as DNA: TGTGCCACCAGTGGGGAGGGTGAGGGTGAGCAGTTCTTC.

This clonotype was found many times. The V call is TRBV27, the J call TRBJ2-2; TRBD1 is a possible D gene (5 bases). Looked up from germline, CDR1 is MNHEY and CDR2 is SMNVEV (reference sequence). The V end was cut by 2 bases, the J end by 4 bases, with 14 bases between. The CDR3 consists of 16 residues. The DNA of the CDR3 is TGTGCCAGCAGTTTAGAGACAGCTGTCTCCACCGGGGAGCTGTTTTTT. It specifies CASSLETAVSTGELFF.

This clonotype occurred many times. CDR3 sequence (DNA): TGCGCCAGCAGCTTGGCTCGGAGAGACACTGAAGCTTTCTTT. Residues: CASSLARRDTEAFF. V and J are TRBV5-1 and TRBJ1-1; D ambiguous. V was trimmed by 0 bases and J by 3 bases, leaving 9 bases between them. Germline loops: CDR1 SGHRS, CDR2 YFSETQ. The CDR3 loop spans 14 amino acids.

There are many counts of this clonotype. CDR3 region: CASSLQGHTIYF. CDR3 DNA sequence: TGTGCCAGCAGCTTACAGGGACACACCATATATTTT. The chain links TRBV7-2 to TRBJ1-3; weak D call: TRBD1 (5 bases). Trimming pared 2 bases from V and 8 bases from J, leaving 7 bases between. There are 12 residues in the CDR3. Germline V gene sequence: CDR1 SGHTA, CDR2 FQGNSA.

This clonotype was detected a few times. This chain links TRBV5-5 with TRBJ1-2; no reliable D call. CDR3 length: 14 amino acids. Germline V CDR1 and CDR2: SGHKS, YYEKEE (reference sequence). V lost 0 bases and J lost 4, with 10 bases in between. The CDR3 sequence is CASSLVGTLYGYTF. CDR3 coding DNA: TGTGCCAGCAGCTTGGTCGGAACCCTCTATGGCTACACCTTC.

Only a few counts were recorded for this clonotype. This rearrangement joins TRBV19 to TRBJ2-1; 12 nucleotides align to TRBD2. Germline lookup yields CDR1 LNHDA and CDR2 SQIVND (reference sequence). V trimming: 7 bases; J trimming: 5 bases; junction bases outside the gene matches: 3. CDR3 length equals 14 residues. CDR3 residues: CASTGLAGHNEQFF. The CDR3 region has the DNA TGTGCCAGTACCGGACTAGCGGGACACAATGAGCAGTTCTTC.

This clonotype was counted at least ten times. V and J are TRBV7-3 and TRBJ1-6, with 8 positions matching TRBD1. The CDR3 loop spans 14 amino acids. Germline V lookup: CDR1 SGHTA, CDR2 FQGTGA. Trimming cost V 1 base and J 7 bases; bases outside gene matches: 0. CDR3 region: CASSLNRGNSPLHF. CDR3 DNA: TGTGCCAGCAGCTTAAACAGGGGGAATTCACCCCTCCACTTT.

This rearrangement joins TRBV9 to TRBJ1-3; D call uncertain. The V gene lost 0 bases and the J gene lost 4 bases, with 11 bases spanning the gap. CDR1 is SGDLS and CDR2 is YYNGEE in the germline V gene. The CDR3 spans 15 residues. CDR3 amino acids: CASSVGGDRGNTIYF. DNA for the CDR3: TGTGCCAGCAGCGTAGGTGGGGATCGGGGAAACACCATATATTTT. Using reference TRBV9 and TRBJ1-3 for the parts outside the CDR3, the full variable domain is DSGVTQTPKHLITATGQRVTLRCSPRSGDLSVYWYQQSLDQGLQFLIQYYNGEERAKGNILERFSAQQFPDLHSELNLSSLELGDSALYFCASSVGGDRGNTIYFGEGSWLTVV.

This clonotype appeared a few times. This chain joins TRBV28 and TRBJ2-1; 8 bases align to TRBD2. Per the germline V gene, CDR1 is MDHEN and CDR2 is SYDVKM. With 6 bases clipped from V and 6 bases from J, the junction kept 7 bases outside the gene matches. The CDR3 length is 14 residues. The CDR3 protein is CASSMGLVVNEQFF. The CDR3 bases are TGTGCCAGCAGCATGGGACTAGTTGTCAATGAGCAGTTCTTC.

This clonotype was counted only a few times. The genes are TRBV12-3 or TRBV12-4 and TRBJ2-1; 10 bases map to TRBD2. The CDR3 is 16 amino acids. After removal of 4 bases from V and 2 bases from J, the junction contained 5 bases not matched to a gene. The CDR3 nucleotides read TGTGCCAGCAGTTCGCTGAGCGGGAGGGCCTACAATGAGCAGTTCTTC. Translation: CASSSLSGRAYNEQFF.

The chain couples TRBV12-3 or TRBV12-4 to TRBJ2-6; TRBD1 matches 10 bases. The CDR3 has 24 residues. The J segment lost 0 bases and the V segment lost 2 bases, leaving 22 bases of the junction unmatched. CDR3: CASSLPDPGQGPRSPDSGANVLTF. The DNA for the CDR3 is TGTGCCAGCAGTTTACCCGATCCGGGACAGGGGCCGCGGAGTCCCGACTCTGGGGCCAACGTCCTGACTTTC.

This clonotype was seen a single time. A much more abundant neighbour one base away suggests this may be a read error. This chain uses TRBV20-1 with TRBJ2-7, with D uncertain. Trimming took off 6 bases at V and 2 bases at J, with 11 bases between the two ends. This CDR3 spans 12 amino acids. The V gene's germline CDR1 is DFQATT and CDR2 SNEGSKA (reference sequence). CDR3 residues: CSASVGTYEQYF. DNA for the CDR3: TGCAGTGCGTCGGTAGGGACCTACGAGCAGTACTTC.

The table lists this clonotype with many counts. The V call is TRBV10-3, the J call TRBJ2-5; D may be TRBD2 (6 bases). The germline V and J ends were trimmed by 6 bases and 1 base, with 12 bases remaining between them. Germline loops: CDR1 ENHRY, CDR2 SYGVKD. The CDR3 has 14 residues. CDR3 amino acids: CAISLGLGQETQYF. The CDR3 bases are TGTGCCATCAGCCTGGGACTCGGCCAAGAGACCCAGTACTTC.

This clonotype has ten or more counts. The rearrangement uses TRBV20-1 and TRBJ1-2; D ambiguous. This CDR3 is 12 amino acids long. V lost 3 bases, J lost 3 bases, and 8 bases lay in between. Germline-derived CDR1 and CDR2 are DFQATT and SNEGSKA (reference sequence). The CDR3: CSASGQYYGYTF. In DNA form, the CDR3 reads TGCAGTGCTAGCGGGCAGTACTATGGCTACACCTTC.